This passage covers 13 T cell receptor beta chains from one sample sequenced in a study of cytomegalovirus exposure and HLA in healthy donors. Measured with immunoSEQ multiplex PCR; TCRdb has only the in-frame clones, and not every one. Among 200,000 to 300,000 clones listed, around 91% were seen once. Specimen: PBMCs. These receptors originate from a woman aged 25 to 39 in good health and CMV-seronegative.

The chain employs TRBV6-1 and TRBJ1-2; D unclear. The CDR3 covers 12 residues. Deletions cut 6 bases from V and 8 bases from J, with 13 bases between. Germline CDR1 reads MNHNS; CDR2 reads SASEGT. The CDR3 sequence: CASSPGEGGYTF. The CDR3 DNA is TGTGCCAGCAGCCCCGGGGAGGGAGGCTACACCTTC.

V is TRBV7-2 and J is TRBJ2-7; D is unresolved. V lost 6 bases to trimming and J lost 1 base, with 13 bases between them. This CDR3 comprises 14 residues. CDR1 is SGHTA and CDR2 is FQGNSA in the germline V gene. The CDR3 is CASSQIPTSYEQYF. The DNA of the CDR3 is TGTGCCAGCAGTCAGATCCCTACGTCCTACGAGCAGTACTTC.

V usage is TRBV27 and J usage is TRBJ2-7, with 8 bases lining up with TRBD2. This CDR3 is 15 amino acids long. V dropped 6 bases and J dropped 1; count of bases not matched to a gene: 8. The germline V gene has CDR1 MNHEY and CDR2 SMNVEV (reference sequence). The CDR3 region has the DNA TGTGCCAGCAGAACGCGGACTAGCAGGTCCTACGAGCAGTACTTC. Protein: CASRTRTSRSYEQYF.

V usage is TRBV30 and J usage is TRBJ1-5; 10 bases are a match to TRBD1. Germline V gives CDR1 GTSNPN, CDR2 SVGIG (reference sequence). Trimming at V came to 0 bases and at J to 5 bases, leaving 1 base not matched to a gene. The CDR3 length is 14 residues. Here the CDR3 reads CAWSVGTGDQPQHF. The CDR3 DNA is TGTGCCTGGAGTGTAGGGACAGGGGATCAGCCCCAGCATTTT.

This rearrangement joins TRBV9 to TRBJ1-3; 7 bases line up with TRBD1. V lost 3 bases and J lost 2; bases outside the gene matches: 8. This CDR3 is built from 16 residues. CDR1 is SGDLS, CDR2 YYNGEE, per germline. This CDR3 reads CASSATGVGPGNTIYF. DNA of the CDR3: TGTGCCAGCAGCGCCACAGGGGTTGGGCCTGGAAACACCATATATTTT.

With regard to this clone: At the DNA level, this CDR3 is encoded by other sequences in the same sample as well. The chain carries TRBV27 and TRBJ2-1; no reliable D call. The germline V gene encodes CDR1 MNHEY and CDR2 SMNVEV (reference sequence). The CDR3 contains 13 residues. V lost 2 bases and J 2 bases, leaving 4 bases between the germline ends. The CDR3: CASSLGTYNEQFF. Here the CDR3 DNA reads TGTGCCAGCAGTTTAGGCACCTACAATGAGCAGTTCTTC.

This clone was detected only a few times. In DNA, the CDR3 is TGCGCCAGCAGCCCCGACAGATACGAGCAGTACTTC. Translated, it gives CASSPDRYEQYF. V is TRBV5-1 and J is TRBJ2-7; D is possibly TRBD1 (5 bases). Per germline, CDR1 SGHRS and CDR2 YFSETQ. There are 12 residues in the CDR3. Trimming cost V 4 bases and J 4 bases, with 9 bases left between them. Full variable domain (outside the CDR3, taken from reference TRBV5-1 and TRBJ2-7): KAGVTQTPRYLIKTRGQQVTLSCSPISGHRSVSWYQQTPGQGLQFLFEYFSETQRNKGNFPGRFSGRQFSNSRSEMNVSTLELGDSALYLCASSPDRYEQYFGPGTRLTVT.

The V call is TRBV19, the J call TRBJ2-3; D remains ambiguous. Trimming left V 5 bases short and J 5 bases short, with 8 bases between. CDR1 is LNHDA and CDR2 is SQIVND in the germline V gene (reference sequence). CDR3 length: 12 residues. In DNA, the CDR3 is TGTGCCAGTAGTCCCCTCAAAGATACGCAGTATTTT. Translated: CASSPLKDTQYF. Full variable domain (missing parts from reference TRBV19 and TRBJ2-3): DGGITQSPKYLFRKEGQNVTLSCEQNLNHDAMYWYRQDPGQGLRLIYYSQIVNDFQKGDIAEGYSVSREKKESFPLTVTSAQKNPTAFYLCASSPLKDTQYFGPGTRLTVL.

A note on this clone: The sample has other DNA sequences that encode this CDR3 too. This chain connects TRBV28 to TRBJ1-2, with a weak D call TRBD1 (5 bases). Per germline, CDR1 MDHEN and CDR2 SYDVKM. The CDR3 has 13 residues. The ends were cut back, 6 bases at V and 4 bases at J, with 12 bases in the middle. The CDR3 sequence: CASSLGGGYGYTF. The CDR3 DNA sequence: TGTGCCAGCAGCCTCGGGGGGGGCTATGGCTACACCTTC.

The chain recombines TRBV5-6 with TRBJ2-7; TRBD2 is a possible D gene (5 bases). Trimming took off 1 base at V and 2 bases at J, with 10 bases between the two ends. CDR1 SGHDT and CDR2 YYEEEE come from the germline V gene. This CDR3 is 14 amino acids long. CDR3 sequence reads: CASSLRGFAYEQYF. The CDR3 DNA is TGTGCCAGCAGCTTGCGAGGGTTCGCCTACGAGCAGTACTTC.

The chain has TRBV19 and TRBJ1-1, with unresolved D. Germline values: CDR1 LNHDA, CDR2 SQIVND (reference sequence). The CDR3 covers 14 residues. V lost 6 bases, J lost 5 bases, and 16 bases lay in between. This CDR3 is CASSQFFMRTEAFF. DNA for the CDR3: TGTGCCAGTAGCCAATTCTTTATGAGGACTGAAGCTTTCTTT.

The chain joins TRBV18 to TRBJ2-3; D is unresolved. Trimming pared 6 bases from V and 5 bases from J, leaving 15 bases between. The CDR3 has 14 residues. CDR1 KGHSH and CDR2 LQKENI come from the germline V gene. In nucleotides, the CDR3 is TGTGCCAGCTCCACTGGGCGAAGCCGAGATACGCAGTATTTT. Residues: CASSTGRSRDTQYF.

The chain couples TRBV4-3 to TRBJ2-1; D perhaps matches TRBD1 (5 bases). The CDR3 is 16 residues long. CDR1 and CDR2 (germline): LGHNA, YSLEER. V dropped 0 bases and J dropped 8 bases, with 17 bases sitting between them. This CDR3 reads CASSQDLQSPGHEQFF. The CDR3 coding sequence is TGCGCCAGCAGCCAAGATTTGCAGAGCCCAGGGCATGAGCAGTTCTTC.